This T cell receptor (beta chain) was identified in a study of control samples from healthy donors and cancer patients. TCRdb's copy holds only in-frame clones and misses some; the assay was immunoSEQ multiplex PCR. Of about 130,000 clones listed, around 90% are singletons. Trimming removed 1 base from V and 6 bases from J, with 13 bases in between. Germline V CDR1 and CDR2: SGHVS, FQNEAQ. The CDR3 covers 14 residues. The clonotype comes from a man in his forties or fifties in good health. The genes are TRBV7-8 and TRBJ2-7; D is undetermined. What was sequenced was blood. CDR3 protein: CASSLGGLGSEQYF. For the CDR3, the DNA is TGTGCCAGCAGCTTAGGGGGTCTGGGGTCCGAGCAGTACTTC.